Shown below are 13 T cell receptor beta chains from a single sample sequenced in a study of T cells in Graves' hyperthyroidism and ophthalmopathy. Regions amplified from RNA transcripts were the TCR beta CDR3 regions. The study used the HTBI primer set for a first-round RT-PCR of the TCR CDR3. One entry per CDR3 protein results from TCRdb running MiXCR on the multiplex PCR reads. Here the sample spans 700,000 or so distinct CDR3 sequences, roughly 15% being singletons. The source material was blood. The receptor set was obtained from a man between 18 and 29 years old with Graves' hyperthyroidism.

At least ten counts were recorded for this clonotype. The chain carries TRBV12-5 and TRBJ2-3; D is perhaps TRBD2 (6 bases). CDR3 length equals 15 residues. Germline loops: CDR1 LGHNT, CDR2 FRNRAP. Trimming took 6 bases from V and 2 from J, leaving 15 bases between them. CDR3 coding DNA: TGTGCTAGTGGCCGCGGGACTTCCACCACAGATACGCAGTATTTT. This translates into CASGRGTSTTDTQYF.

At least ten counts were recorded for this clonotype. The chain recombines TRBV20-1 with TRBJ2-1; D gene ambiguous. The germline CDR1 and CDR2 sequences are DFQATT and SNEGSKA (reference sequence). The CDR3 covers 14 residues. Trimming cost V 0 bases and J 3 bases, with 9 bases left between them. Here the CDR3 reads CSARDRIGYNEQFF. CDR3 nucleotide sequence: TGCAGTGCTAGAGATAGAATAGGCTACAATGAGCAGTTCTTC.

V and J are TRBV7-6 and TRBJ2-3; 8 bases map to TRBD2. J was trimmed by 4 bases and V by 1 base; bases with no gene match: 4. The CDR3 is 15 residues long. CDR1 SGHVS and CDR2 FNYEAQ come from the germline V gene. The chain's CDR3 is CASSLGAGAPDTQYF. CDR3 nucleotide sequence: TGTGCCAGCAGCTTAGGAGCGGGAGCCCCAGATACGCAGTATTTT.

The rearrangement links TRBV19 to TRBJ2-5, with D unresolved. Trimming pared 4 bases from V and 0 bases from J, leaving 12 bases between. CDR1 is LNHDA and CDR2 is SQIVND in the germline V gene (reference sequence). The CDR3 length is 15 residues. The CDR3 spells CASSTPRAHQETQYF. CDR3 bases: TGTGCCAGTAGTACCCCGAGAGCCCACCAAGAGACCCAGTACTTC.

DNA of the CDR3: TGTGCCAGCAGTGAAACAAGGGGTAATGAGGAGCAGTACTTC. It encodes CASSETRGNEEQYF. V usage is TRBV2 and J usage is TRBJ2-7; D perhaps matches TRBD1 (5 bases). This CDR3 contains 14 residues. The germline gives CDR1 SNHLY, CDR2 FYNNEI. The V end lost 2 bases, the J end lost 7 bases, and 15 bases lay between the germline ends.

The rearrangement joins TRBV28 to TRBJ1-6; 8 nucleotides match TRBD1. Germline CDR1 reads MDHEN; CDR2 reads SYDVKM. V lost 7 bases and J lost 5; bases outside the gene matches: 10. This CDR3 contains 16 residues. In nucleotides, the CDR3 is TGTGCCAGCACCAGAGGGGACAGGACGCATAATTCACCCCTCCACTTT. Translated: CASTRGDRTHNSPLHF.

The V call is TRBV12-3 or TRBV12-4, the J call TRBJ2-2; 8 bases are shared with TRBD2. J lost 6 bases, V lost 6 bases, and 9 bases had no gene match. CDR3 length equals 15 residues. Here the CDR3 reads CASRKTSASSGELFF. The CDR3 DNA reads TGTGCCAGCAGAAAGACTAGCGCTAGTTCCGGGGAGCTGTTTTTT.

The rearrangement joins TRBV30 to TRBJ2-1, with 8 bases aligning to TRBD1. V was clipped by 8 bases and J by 7 bases; unmatched bases: 10. This CDR3 has 13 amino acids. In germline, CDR1 is GTSNPN, CDR2 SVGIG (reference sequence). CDR3 coding DNA: TGTGCCAGTAGTAGGACAGGGCGGAATGAGCAGTTCTTC. Translating gives CASSRTGRNEQFF. Looking up the rest from reference TRBV30 and TRBJ2-1 gives the full variable domain: SQTIHQWPATLVQPVGSPLSLECTVEGTSNPNLYWYRQAAGRGLQLLFYSVGIGQISSEVPQNLSASRPQDRQFILSSKKLLLSDSGFYLCASSRTGRNEQFFGPGTRLTVL.

V gene TRBV28 combines with J gene TRBJ1-5; D might be TRBD1 (5 bases). The CDR3 totals 13 residues. Germline V gene sequence: CDR1 MDHEN, CDR2 SYDVKM. V was pared by 10 bases and J by 1 base, with 11 bases between. The CDR3 protein is CANSRDSNQPQHF. The CDR3 DNA reads TGTGCCAACTCCCGGGACAGCAATCAGCCCCAGCATTTT.

This clonotype was seen only a few times. The chain links TRBV19 to TRBJ2-3, with a tentative D call TRBD1 (6 bases). V dropped 3 bases and J dropped 5 bases, with 9 bases sitting between them. CDR1 LNHDA and CDR2 SQIVND come from the germline V gene (reference sequence). The length of the CDR3 is 13 residues. CDR3 protein: CASSIQGRDTQYF. Here the CDR3 DNA reads TGTGCCAGTAGTATTCAGGGGAGAGATACGCAGTATTTT. Based on the CDR3 plus reference TRBV19 and TRBJ2-3, the full variable domain is DGGITQSPKYLFRKEGQNVTLSCEQNLNHDAMYWYRQDPGQGLRLIYYSQIVNDFQKGDIAEGYSVSREKKESFPLTVTSAQKNPTAFYLCASSIQGRDTQYFGPGTRLTVL.

The chain combines TRBV5-1 with TRBJ2-3; the D gene is possibly TRBD2 (6 bases). This CDR3 has 15 amino acids. V lost 4 bases, J lost 0 bases, and 12 bases lay in between. CDR1 is SGHRS and CDR2 is YFSETQ in the germline V gene. CDR3 protein: CASSLTGTSTDTQYF. The CDR3 coding sequence is TGCGCCAGCAGCCTAACCGGGACTAGCACAGATACGCAGTATTTT.

The J gene is TRBJ2-5, the V gene TRBV6-1; TRBD1 matches at 7 bases. The germline CDR1 and CDR2 sequences are MNHNS and SASEGT. The CDR3 totals 19 residues. Germline trimming cut 4 bases from V and 4 bases from J; bases unmatched to any gene: 21. CDR3 sequence reads: CASSGLRGRNTGTAETQYF. The CDR3 bases are TGTGCCAGCAGTGGCCTCCGGGGCCGGAACACCGGGACAGCAGAGACCCAGTACTTC.

The rearrangement uses TRBV9 and TRBJ2-3; D is undetermined. This CDR3 is built from 13 residues. Germline values: CDR1 SGDLS, CDR2 YYNGEE. With 3 bases removed from V and 6 bases from J, the gap between germline ends came to 11 bases. The CDR3, as DNA: TGTGCCAGCAGCGCGACCGGATTGGATACGCAGTATTTT. It codes for CASSATGLDTQYF.